This T cell receptor beta chain was retrieved from a study of cytomegalovirus exposure and HLA in healthy donors. As for this clone: Its target is not known.

Trimming removed 2 bases from V and 0 bases from J, with 4 bases in between. Germline-derived CDR1 and CDR2 are MNHEY and SVGAGI. The CDR3 runs 13 residues. Notes on the study in general: Sequencing depth across donors, presence/absence analyses assumed, was roughly uniform.

The PCR contained 60 Vbeta and 13 Jbeta primers. Profiled with immunoSEQ multiplex PCR; TCRdb holds only in-frame clones, not every one. This sample has some 150,000 clones, with nearly 80% found just once. The chain employs TRBV6-5 and TRBJ1-1; D unresolved. Sequencing used PBMCs. The clonotype was recovered from a man aged 18 to 35 in good health and CMV-seropositive. The CDR3 sequence is CASSYRLNTEAFF. CDR3 nucleotides: TGTGCCAGCAGTTACCGGTTGAACACTGAAGCTTTCTTT.